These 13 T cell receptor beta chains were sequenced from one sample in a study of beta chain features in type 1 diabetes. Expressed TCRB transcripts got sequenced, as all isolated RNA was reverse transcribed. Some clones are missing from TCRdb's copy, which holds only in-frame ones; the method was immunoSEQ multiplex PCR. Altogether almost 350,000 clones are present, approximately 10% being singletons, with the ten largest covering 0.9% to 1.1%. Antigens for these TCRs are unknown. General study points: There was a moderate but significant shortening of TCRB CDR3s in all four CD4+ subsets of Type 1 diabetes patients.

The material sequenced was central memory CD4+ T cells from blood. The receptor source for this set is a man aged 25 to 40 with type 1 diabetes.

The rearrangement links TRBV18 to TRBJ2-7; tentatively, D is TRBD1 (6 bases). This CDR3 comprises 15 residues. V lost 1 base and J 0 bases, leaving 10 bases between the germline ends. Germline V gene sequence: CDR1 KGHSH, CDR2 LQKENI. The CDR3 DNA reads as TGTGCCAGCTCACCACGGACAGCTAGCTCCTACGAGCAGTACTTC. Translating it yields CASSPRTASSYEQYF.

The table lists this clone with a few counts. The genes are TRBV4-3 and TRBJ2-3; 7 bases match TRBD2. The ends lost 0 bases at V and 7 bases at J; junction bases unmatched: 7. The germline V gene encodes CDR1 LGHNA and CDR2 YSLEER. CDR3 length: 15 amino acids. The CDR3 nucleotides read TGCGCCAGCAGCCAAGATCGTCCCGGGGGGAATACGCAGTATTTT. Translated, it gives CASSQDRPGGNTQYF.

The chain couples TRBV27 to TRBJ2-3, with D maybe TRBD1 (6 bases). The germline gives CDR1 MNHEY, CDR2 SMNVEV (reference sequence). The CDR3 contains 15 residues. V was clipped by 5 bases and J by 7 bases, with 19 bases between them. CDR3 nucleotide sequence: TGTGCCAGCAGTAACTCAGGGGCCCCCGGGTATACGCAGTATTTT. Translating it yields CASSNSGAPGYTQYF.

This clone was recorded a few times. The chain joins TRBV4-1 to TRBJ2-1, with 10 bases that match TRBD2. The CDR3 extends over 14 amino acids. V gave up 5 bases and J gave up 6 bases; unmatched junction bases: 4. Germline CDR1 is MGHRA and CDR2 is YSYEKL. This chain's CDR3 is CASSSGGGTNEQFF. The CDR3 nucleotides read TGCGCCAGCAGCAGCGGGGGGGGTACCAATGAGCAGTTCTTC.

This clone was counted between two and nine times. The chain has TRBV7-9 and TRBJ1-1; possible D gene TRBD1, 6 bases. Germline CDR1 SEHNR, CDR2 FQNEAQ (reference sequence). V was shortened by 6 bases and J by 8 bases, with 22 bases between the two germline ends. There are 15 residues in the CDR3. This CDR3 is CASRPSQTGQSEAFF. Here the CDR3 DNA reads TGTGCCAGCAGGCCGAGTCAAACGGGACAATCAGAAGCTTTCTTT.

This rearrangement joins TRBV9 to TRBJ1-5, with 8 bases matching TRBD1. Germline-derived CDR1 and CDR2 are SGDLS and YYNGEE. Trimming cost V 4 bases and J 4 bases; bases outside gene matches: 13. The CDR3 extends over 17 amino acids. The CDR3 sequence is CASSPGTGDPTNQPQHF. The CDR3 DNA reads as TGTGCCAGCAGCCCCGGGACAGGCGACCCCACTAATCAGCCCCAGCATTTT.

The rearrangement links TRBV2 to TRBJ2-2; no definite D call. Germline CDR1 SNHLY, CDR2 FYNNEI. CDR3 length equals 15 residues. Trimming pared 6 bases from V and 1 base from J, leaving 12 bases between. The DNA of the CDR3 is TGTGCCAGCAGACAAAGGTCAAGGAACACCGGGGAGCTGTTTTTT. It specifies CASRQRSRNTGELFF.

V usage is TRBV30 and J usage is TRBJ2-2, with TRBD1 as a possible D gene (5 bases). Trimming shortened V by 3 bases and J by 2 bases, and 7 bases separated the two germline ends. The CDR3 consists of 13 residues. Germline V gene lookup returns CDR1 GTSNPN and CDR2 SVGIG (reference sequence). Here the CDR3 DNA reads TGTGCCTGGAGACAGGACAACACCGGGGAGCTGTTTTTT. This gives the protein CAWRQDNTGELFF.

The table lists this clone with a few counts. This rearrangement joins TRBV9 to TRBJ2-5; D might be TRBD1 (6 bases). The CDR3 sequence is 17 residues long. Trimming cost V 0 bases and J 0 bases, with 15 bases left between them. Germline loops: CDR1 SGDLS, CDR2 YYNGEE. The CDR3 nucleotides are TGTGCCAGCAGCGTAGGGCGGTCAGGGGTGTACCAAGAGACCCAGTACTTC. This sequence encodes CASSVGRSGVYQETQYF.

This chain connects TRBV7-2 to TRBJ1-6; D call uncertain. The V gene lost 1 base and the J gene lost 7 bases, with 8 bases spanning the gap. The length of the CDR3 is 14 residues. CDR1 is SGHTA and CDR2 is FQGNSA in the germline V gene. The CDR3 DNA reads TGTGCCAGCAGCTTAGACCAGATGAATTCACCCCTCCACTTT. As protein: CASSLDQMNSPLHF.

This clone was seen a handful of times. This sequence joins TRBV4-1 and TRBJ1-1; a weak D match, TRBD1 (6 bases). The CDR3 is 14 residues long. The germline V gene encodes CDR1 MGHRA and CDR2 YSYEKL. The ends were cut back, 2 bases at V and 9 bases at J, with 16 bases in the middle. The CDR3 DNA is TGCGCCAGCAGCCAAAACAACAGGGAAGGTCAAGCTTTCTTT. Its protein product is CASSQNNREGQAFF.

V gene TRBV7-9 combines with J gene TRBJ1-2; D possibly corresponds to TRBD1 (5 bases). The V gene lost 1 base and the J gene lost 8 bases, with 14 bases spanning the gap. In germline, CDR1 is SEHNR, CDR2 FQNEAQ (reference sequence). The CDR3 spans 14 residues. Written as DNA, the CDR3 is TGTGCCAGCAGCTTAGAAATGGGGGTTAACGGCTACACCTTC. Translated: CASSLEMGVNGYTF.

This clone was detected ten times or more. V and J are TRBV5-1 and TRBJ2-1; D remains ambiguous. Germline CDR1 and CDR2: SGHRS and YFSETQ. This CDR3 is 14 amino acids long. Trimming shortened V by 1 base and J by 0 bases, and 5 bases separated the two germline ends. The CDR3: CASSLMGSYNEQFF. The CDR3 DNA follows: TGCGCCAGCAGCTTGATGGGCTCCTACAATGAGCAGTTCTTC.